These 8 T cell receptor beta chains were sequenced from one sample in a study of T cells in Graves' hyperthyroidism and ophthalmopathy. Regions amplified from RNA transcripts were the TCR beta CDR3 regions. The primer set for the first-round RT-PCR of the TCR CDR3 was HTBI. One entry per CDR3 protein, called by TCRdb with MiXCR from the multiplex PCR reads. The sample lists around 600,000 distinct CDR3 sequences, about 45% occurring once. Input material: peripheral blood or thyroid tissue (not recorded which). These receptors were collected from an adult man with Graves' disease, either hyperthyroidism or ophthalmopathy (not recorded which).

The rearrangement links TRBV7-2 to TRBJ2-7; D is unresolved. CDR1 and CDR2 (germline): SGHTA, FQGNSA. This CDR3 has 14 amino acids. V was trimmed by 5 bases and J by 3 bases, leaving 14 bases between them. CDR3 sequence reads: CASSQGPSLYEQYF. In DNA form, the CDR3 reads TGTGCCAGCAGCCAAGGGCCCTCCCTCTACGAGCAGTACTTC.

J is TRBJ2-2 and V is TRBV10-3; D is perhaps TRBD1 or TRBD2 (5 bases each). V was pared by 2 bases and J by 2 bases, with 12 bases between. Germline loops: CDR1 ENHRY, CDR2 SYGVKD. CDR3 length: 16 amino acids. The CDR3 here is CAISELGTVNTGELFF. The CDR3, as DNA: TGTGCCATCAGTGAGCTAGGGACGGTTAACACCGGGGAGCTGTTTTTT.

This clonotype was observed a few times. The CDR3 DNA reads as TGTGCCACTTACAACTCTGGGGCCAACGTCCTGACTTTC. This codes for CATYNSGANVLTF. The rearrangement links TRBV11-1 to TRBJ2-6; no definite D call. CDR1 and CDR2 from the germline V gene are SGHAT and FQDESV (reference sequence). CDR3 length: 13 residues. Trimming removed 10 bases at V and 0 bases at J, with 7 bases between.

This chain links TRBV3-1 with TRBJ2-2; D uncertain. The germline CDR1 and CDR2 sequences are LGHDT and YNNKEL (reference sequence). CDR3 length: 14 residues. V was clipped by 0 bases and J by 13 bases, with 15 bases between them. The CDR3 region is CASSQDIGPTGLFF. CDR3 coding DNA: TGTGCCAGCAGCCAAGATATCGGGCCCACGGGGCTGTTTTTT.

In regard to this clonotype: This could be a read error, since a much larger clone is one nucleotide away. The chain has TRBV7-9 and TRBJ1-3, with D possibly being TRBD1 (6 bases). The germline CDR1 and CDR2 sequences are SEHNR and FQNEAQ (reference sequence). The CDR3 has 14 residues. DNA for the CDR3: TGTGCCAGCAGTGATGTCAGGGGTGGAAGCACCATATATTTT. It specifies CASSDVRGGSTIYF.

The genes are TRBV20-1 and TRBJ2-5; no firm D call. CDR3 length: 12 residues. Germline-derived CDR1 and CDR2 are DFQATT and SNEGSKA (reference sequence). Deletions cut 3 bases from V and 5 bases from J, with 10 bases between. The chain's CDR3 is CSASQAHETQYF. The CDR3 DNA sequence: TGCAGTGCTAGTCAGGCACACGAGACCCAGTACTTC.

This chain connects TRBV6-5 to TRBJ1-6; 8 bases map to TRBD1. V dropped 6 bases and J dropped 10; count of bases not matched to a gene: 8. The CDR3 is 14 amino acids. CDR1 is MNHEY, CDR2 SVGAGI, per germline. CDR3 DNA: TGTGCCAGCAGAAAGGGACAGGTGAAGTCACCCCTCCACTTT. This translates into CASRKGQVKSPLHF.

This chain connects TRBV10-3 to TRBJ1-4; 7 bases map to TRBD1. Germline values: CDR1 ENHRY, CDR2 SYGVKD. The CDR3 consists of 16 residues. Unmatched junction bases numbered 16, after V lost 11 bases and J lost 4 bases. The CDR3 nucleotides are TGTGCCGTCTACAGGGGCCCAAACAACGTTAATGAAAAACTGTTTTTT. The encoded protein is CAVYRGPNNVNEKLFF.